This TCR beta chain originates from a study of cytomegalovirus exposure and HLA in healthy donors. Both 60 Vbeta primers and 13 Jbeta primers went into the PCR. Clones were sequenced by immunoSEQ multiplex PCR, and TCRdb holds only the in-frame ones, with some missing. The sample carries about 110,000 clones, 70% to 85% recorded once. Whole-study findings and limits: Reports showed the classifier diagnosing cytomegalovirus status with high specificity and sensitivity. Follow-up analysis found HLA locus-dependent TCR association rates, highest for DRB1 and lowest for HLA-C. The productive fraction for most TCR beta V segments was about 87% or about 30% in an earlier analysis.

The V and J ends lost 5 bases and 10 bases respectively, with 18 bases between them. Germline V gene lookup returns CDR1 SGHTA and CDR2 FQGTGA. The CDR3 is made up of 14 amino acids. Worth noting for this clone: What it binds is unknown.

Sequencing was done on a sample of PBMCs. The V gene is TRBV7-3, the J gene TRBJ2-1; D possibly corresponds to TRBD2 (5 bases). The clonotype originates from a boy between 10 and 17 years old in good health and CMV-seronegative. Here the CDR3 reads CASSPAGISPEQFF. The CDR3 DNA is TGTGCCAGCAGCCCCGCCGGGATCTCTCCAGAGCAGTTCTTC.